The T cell receptor beta chain described here comes from a study of metastatic and nonmetastatic thyroid tumors. Across the whole study: The authors compared repertoires across blood and tumor or nodule tissue from malignant and benign thyroid patients.

Whole-study results and caveats: Patients with malignant thyroid tumors reportedly had significantly higher TCR beta diversity than those with benign nodules, in blood and tumor.

Thyroid surgery was performed in patients who had received no treatment beforehand. As to this clone: Antigen specificity is unknown.

Authors' data handling: Construction of a distant-metastasis classifier for papillary thyroid cancer relied on CDR3 differences across clinicopathological groups. TCRdb used MiXCR to call clones anew from the PCR reads. The V and J calls and clone size are TCRdb's, not the authors'. The repertoire includes around 42,000 clones, about an eighth of them detected once, and around 21% sits in the top ten. Trimming took off 3 bases at V and 7 bases at J, with 12 bases between the two ends. The CDR3 is 14 residues long. Sequencing was done on a sample of blood. V and J are TRBV12-3 or TRBV12-4 and TRBJ1-4; D is unresolved. The receptor was derived from a female donor with papillary thyroid cancer or a benign thyroid nodule (not recorded which). Some clones in this sample may be carry-over from other donors' samples. CDR3 protein: CASSLSKGSEKLFF. The CDR3 bases are TGTGCCAGCAGTTTGTCCAAAGGGAGTGAAAAACTGTTTTTT.